These T cell receptor beta chains were read from a single sample in a study of control samples from healthy donors and cancer patients. The data were produced by immunoSEQ multiplex PCR, yet TCRdb's version contains in-frame clones alone and is incomplete. The sample carries around 58,000 clones, approximately 85% recorded once. Sequencing input: blood. The receptors derive from a man aged 45-65 years in good health. Both conserved end residues are part of each CDR3. A D gene is named only where the DNA matches it firmly. Clone size appears in some rows only: once, few, many, or a class for an expanded clone.

>.|.|TRBJ2-7|TRBV30
CAFGLAYEQYF
TGTGCCTTTGGCCTCGCCTACGAGCAGTACTTC
>.|TRBD1|TRBJ1-5|TRBV14
CASSHQGGYSNQPQHF
TGTGCCAGCAGCCACCAGGGGGGGTATAGCAATCAGCCCCAGCATTTT
>.|.|TRBJ2-7|TRBV6-6
CASSYGGRAYEQYF
TGTGCCAGCAGTTACGGGGGGAGAGCCTACGAGCAGTACTTC
>.|.|TRBJ2-3|TRBV7-3
CASSSDRDTQYF
TGTGCCAGCAGCTCGGATAGGGATACGCAGTATTTT
>.|.|TRBJ1-4|TRBV12-2
CASRLAPTGSEKLFF
TGTGCAAGTCGCTTAGCTCCGACAGGGAGTGAAAAACTGTTTTTT
>.|.|TRBJ2-6|TRBV28
CASSLLHSSGANVLTF
TGTGCCAGCAGTTTACTACACAGCTCTGGGGCCAACGTCCTGACTTTC
>.|TRBD1|TRBJ1-6|TRBV27
CASSLIGDGDRGSPLHF
TGTGCCAGCAGTTTAATTGGGGATGGGGACAGGGGGTCACCCCTCCACTTT
>.|TRBD1|TRBJ2-7|TRBV7-9
CASSPSTGTGPYEQYF
TGTGCCAGCAGCCCATCCACCGGGACAGGGCCCTACGAGCAGTACTTC
>.|.|TRBJ1-4|TRBV9
CASSVLGGRNEKLFF
TGTGCCAGCAGCGTCCTCGGGGGCCGAAATGAAAAACTGTTTTTT
>.|.|TRBJ1-1|TRBV19
CASSIWQRNTEAFF
TGTGCCAGTAGTATATGGCAGAGGAACACTGAAGCTTTCTTT
>.|TRBD1|TRBJ1-5|TRBV27
CASSTASTGGKQPQHF
TGTGCCAGCAGCACCGCCTCGACAGGGGGCAAACAGCCCCAGCATTTT
>once|.|TRBJ1-6|TRBV7-8
CASSLGATENSPLHF
TGTGCCAGCAGCTTAGGAGCAACAGAAAATTCACCCCTCCACTTT
>.|.|TRBJ1-5|TRBV28
CASKRGGYSNQPQHF
TGTGCCAGCAAGAGGGGGGGGTATAGCAATCAGCCCCAGCATTTT
>.|TRBD2|TRBJ2-5|TRBV3-1/TRBV3-2
CASSQDLLAGKETQYF
TGTGCCAGCAGCCAAGATCTGCTAGCGGGGAAAGAGACCCAGTACTTC
>.|.|TRBJ1-4|TRBV28
CASSLSAVTEKLFF
TGTGCCAGCAGTTTATCCGCGGTTACTGAAAAACTGTTTTTT
>once|TRBD2|TRBJ2-2|TRBV5-4
CAFRTSGSLTGELFF
TGTGCCTTTCGGACTAGCGGGAGTCTCACCGGGGAGCTGTTTTTT
>.|.|TRBJ2-1|TRBV27
CASSSGALIYNEQFF
TGTGCCAGCAGTTCGGGAGCTCTTATCTACAATGAGCAGTTCTTC
>.|.|TRBJ2-3|TRBV5-6
CASSSAMLGGTDTQYF
TGTGCCAGCAGCTCGGCTATGTTAGGGGGCACAGATACGCAGTATTTT
>.|.|TRBJ2-7|TRBV7-3
CASSLGTQSEQYF
TGTGCCAGCAGCTTAGGAACACAATCCGAGCAGTACTTC
>.|.|TRBJ2-2|TRBV3-1/TRBV3-2
CASSHIQNTGELFF
TGTGCCAGCAGCCATATACAGAACACCGGGGAGCTGTTTTTT
>.|.|TRBJ2-5|TRBV3-1/TRBV3-2
CASTPGETQYF
TGTGCCAGCACCCCAGGGGAGACCCAGTACTTC
>.|.|TRBJ2-5|TRBV7-9
CASSFSSGETQYF
TGTGCCAGCAGCTTTTCTTCGGGAGAGACCCAGTACTTC
>.|.|TRBJ2-4|TRBV19
CASSIDKLNIQYF
TGTGCCAGTAGTATCGACAAGCTAAACATTCAGTACTTC
>.|TRBD1|TRBJ2-2|TRBV24-1
CATSGTGDNTGELFF
TGTGCCACCTCCGGGACAGGGGATAACACCGGGGAGCTGTTTTTT
>.|.|TRBJ2-2|TRBV2
CASSGQGSGELFF
TGTGCCAGCAGTGGGCAGGGCAGCGGGGAGCTGTTTTTT
>.|TRBD2|TRBJ2-4|TRBV7-9
CASSLGAGLAKNIQYF
TGTGCCAGCAGCTTAGGAGCGGGACTAGCCAAAAACATTCAGTACTTC
>.|.|TRBJ2-3|TRBV13
CASSLGGDTQYF
TGTGCCAGCTCACTAGGGGGGGATACGCAGTATTTT
>once|.|TRBJ1-3|TRBV2
CASSEQHLFSGNTIYF
TGTGCCAGCAGTGAACAGCACCTTTTCTCTGGAAACACCATATATTTT
>.|.|TRBJ2-2|TRBV11-3
CASSLPLAGELFF
TGTGCCAGCAGCCTACCTCTCGCCGGGGAGCTGTTTTTT
>.|.|TRBJ2-1|TRBV11-3
CASSLGNEQFF
TGTGCCAGCAGCTTAGGGAATGAGCAGTTCTTC
>.|TRBD1|TRBJ2-5|TRBV11-2
CASSPYSGTGGAKTQYF
TGTGCCAGCAGCCCCTACTCGGGGACAGGGGGCGCGAAGACCCAGTACTTC
>.|TRBD1|TRBJ1-2|TRBV28
CASSLWTGGPARYGYTF
TGTGCCAGCAGTTTATGGACAGGGGGGCCCGCGCGGTATGGCTACACCTTC
>once|.|TRBJ1-1|TRBV7-9
CASSLFLYTEAFF
TGTGCCAGCAGCTTATTCCTTTACACTGAAGCTTTCTTT
>.|.|TRBJ2-7|TRBV27
CASSFQGAGTSRVYEQYF
TGTGCCAGCAGTTTTCAGGGGGCCGGGACTAGCAGGGTCTACGAGCAGTACTTC
>.|.|TRBJ2-2|TRBV7-8
CASSFSLRENTGELFF
TGTGCCAGCAGCTTTTCGTTGCGGGAGAACACCGGGGAGCTGTTTTTT
>.|TRBD2|TRBJ2-2|TRBV28
CASSTSIPLLAGDPAGELFF
TGTGCCAGCAGTACATCAATACCGTTGCTAGCGGGAGATCCGGCCGGGGAGCTGTTTTTT
>.|.|TRBJ2-5|TRBV7-6
CASSLVIRNQETQYF
TGTGCCAGCAGCTTAGTTATCCGGAACCAAGAGACCCAGTACTTC
>.|.|TRBJ1-2|TRBV28
CASSVPGQSYGYTF
TGTGCCAGCAGCGTTCCGGGCCAATCCTATGGCTACACCTTC
>.|TRBD2|TRBJ2-1|TRBV19
CASKLAGGKNEQFF
TGTGCCAGTAAATTAGCGGGAGGGAAAAATGAGCAGTTCTTC
>.|.|TRBJ2-1|TRBV4-2
CASSQAWRVNEQFF
TGTGCCAGCAGCCAGGCGTGGAGGGTCAATGAGCAGTTCTTC
>few|.|TRBJ1-5|TRBV27
CASSSQGPFKAQHF
TGTGCCAGCAGTTCACAGGGTCCCTTTAAAGCCCAGCATTTT
>.|.|TRBJ1-1|TRBV19
CASRLMDSEAFF
TGTGCCAGTAGACTAATGGACAGCGAAGCTTTCTTT
>.|.|TRBJ1-1|TRBV7-2
CASSFGTHTEAFF
TGTGCCAGCAGCTTTGGGACACACACTGAAGCTTTCTTT